This TCR beta chain was recovered during a study of vaccination and CD4 T cells after COVID-19. This CDR3 spans 12 amino acids. Deletions cut 4 bases from V and 10 bases from J, with 13 bases between. Sequencing of cultured CD4+ T cell DNA used the Oncomine TCR Beta short-read assay. In TCRdb, the PCR reads were re-called with MiXCR into one record per CDR3 protein. The sample yields 16,000 or so distinct CDR3 sequences, 52% seen once. Specified treatment: roughly 11-day PBMC culture with coronavirus spike peptide pools or control peptides (ViraFEST assay). This clonotype was seen only a few times. Its antigen is not known.

This receptor was obtained from a human donor who had recovered from COVID-19. The chain has TRBV12-3 or TRBV12-4 and TRBJ1-1; possibly TRBD1 for D (5 bases). Sequences were derived from CD4+ T cells from blood, cultured in vitro, sampled before SARS-CoV-2 vaccination. In DNA form, the CDR3 reads TGTGCCAGCAGTTGGGGGGGAAGTAGAGCTTTCTTT. Its translation: CASSWGGSRAFF.